A single sample gave rise to the 14 T cell receptor beta chains below, sequenced in a study of metastatic and nonmetastatic thyroid tumors. Using MiXCR, TCRdb reanalyzed the PCR reads. The table records around 65,000 clones, 14% of them present only once. None of the patients had undergone any treatment ahead of thyroid surgery. Specimen: blood. The receptors here all came from a male donor with papillary thyroid cancer or a benign thyroid nodule (not recorded which). Some clones in this sample may be carry-over from other donors' samples.

This clone has a count of ten or more. The chain employs TRBV4-1 and TRBJ2-3, with 9 nucleotides matching TRBD1. V gave up 4 bases and J gave up 10 bases; unmatched junction bases: 6. This CDR3 region has 13 residues. From germline, CDR1 is MGHRA and CDR2 YSYEKL. CDR3 amino acids: CASSPRTGDPQYF. The CDR3 DNA reads as TGCGCCAGCAGCCCTAGGACAGGGGATCCGCAGTATTTT.

There are many counts of this clone. This chain links TRBV10-3 with TRBJ1-4; 8 bases match TRBD1. Germline V gene data show CDR1 as ENHRY and CDR2 as SYGVKD. This CDR3 has 15 residues. The ends lost 3 bases at V and 8 bases at J; junction bases unmatched: 8. CDR3 sequence reads: CAISDSGGKNEKLFF. CDR3 nucleotide sequence: TGTGCCATCAGTGATTCAGGGGGCAAGAACGAAAAACTGTTTTTT.

This clone was recorded many times. V and J are TRBV10-3 and TRBJ2-5; 8 nucleotides match TRBD2. J gave up 5 bases and V 11 bases, and 10 bases lay outside the gene matches. The V gene's germline CDR1 is ENHRY and CDR2 SYGVKD. CDR3 length: 13 residues. This chain's CDR3 is CASGEREYETQYF. In DNA form, the CDR3 reads TGTGCCTCAGGGGAGCGGGAGTATGAGACCCAGTACTTC.

This clone was recorded at least ten times. The rearrangement joins TRBV27 to TRBJ1-6; a weak D match, TRBD1 (5 bases). The CDR3 length is 14 residues. From germline, CDR1 is MNHEY and CDR2 SMNVEV (reference sequence). Trimming left V 8 bases short and J 10 bases short, with 18 bases between. DNA of the CDR3: TGTGCCAGCGCCTCGAGGCAGGGTCAATCACCCCTCCACTTT. This translates into CASASRQGQSPLHF.

This clone has ten or more counts. V is TRBV2 and J is TRBJ2-2, with no clear D. The CDR3 has 11 amino acids. Germline-derived CDR1 and CDR2 are SNHLY and FYNNEI. With 7 bases removed from V and 7 bases from J, the gap between germline ends came to 7 bases. The CDR3 nucleotides read TGTGCCAGCACCCTTAGCGGGGAGCTGTTTTTT. Protein product: CASTLSGELFF. Supplemented by reference TRBV2 and TRBJ2-2, the full variable domain reads EPEVTQTPSHQVTQMGQEVILRCVPISNHLYFYWYRQILGQKVEFLVSFYNNEISEKSEIFDDQFSVERPDGSNFTLKIRSTKLEDSAMYFCASTLSGELFFGEGSRLTVL.

There are many counts of this clone. The chain is built from TRBV6-4 and TRBJ2-2, with D possibly TRBD2 on 6 matching bases. The ends were cut back, 0 bases at V and 4 bases at J, with 12 bases in the middle. From germline, CDR1 is MRHNA and CDR2 SNTAGT. This CDR3 region has 16 residues. CDR3 protein: CASSDSPSEGTGELFF. As DNA, the CDR3 is TGTGCCAGCAGTGACTCTCCTAGCGAGGGCACCGGGGAGCTGTTTTTT.

This clone came up many times. V is TRBV6-1 and J is TRBJ1-2; 8 bases are shared with TRBD1. The germline CDR1 and CDR2 sequences are MNHNS and SASEGT. The V segment lost 6 bases and the J segment 0 bases; nucleotides outside the gene matches: 12. The CDR3 has 17 residues. The CDR3 protein is CASRPSQDRASNYGYTF. DNA for the CDR3: TGTGCCAGCAGACCCTCTCAGGACAGGGCCTCTAACTATGGCTACACCTTC.

The chain has TRBV3-1 and TRBJ1-3, with TRBD1 matching over 8 bases. The CDR3 sequence is 14 residues long. After removal of 3 bases from V and 4 bases from J, the junction contained 2 bases not matched to a gene. Germline V CDR1 and CDR2: LGHDT, YNNKEL (reference sequence). CDR3 region: CASSHRTGGNTIYF. DNA for the CDR3: TGTGCCAGCAGCCATAGGACAGGGGGAAACACCATATATTTT. The variable domain in full, completed from reference TRBV3-1 and TRBJ1-3, reads DTAVSQTPKYLVTQMGNDKSIKCEQNLGHDTMYWYKQDSKKFLKIMFSYNNKELIINETVPNRFSPKSPDKAHLNLHINSLELGDSAVYFCASSHRTGGNTIYFGEGSWLTVV.

The table lists this clone with many counts. A much larger clone lies a single base off, so this may be a read error. The sample carries other DNA sequences with the same CDR3. This chain uses TRBV10-1 with TRBJ2-1; either TRBD1 or TRBD2 may supply D (7 bases each). CDR1 WNHNN and CDR2 SYGVQD come from the germline V gene (reference sequence). The CDR3 consists of 16 residues. Trimming left V 3 bases short and J 7 bases short, with 19 bases between. The CDR3 protein is CASSDLSRGGRNEQFF. DNA for the CDR3: TGCGCCAGCAGTGACTTGTCCAGGGGGGGCCGAAATGAGCAGTTCTTC.

This chain links TRBV12-3 or TRBV12-4 with TRBJ2-7, with D possibly matching TRBD2 (6 bases). The CDR3 has 16 residues. CDR3 nucleotides: TGTGCCAGCAGTACTCACTCCGGGACTGGAGGGTACGAACAGTACGTC. Its protein product is CASSTHSGTGGYEQYV.

This clone was picked up many times. This sequence joins TRBV19 and TRBJ1-1; D ambiguous. CDR1 and CDR2 (germline): LNHDA, SQIVND (reference sequence). The CDR3 totals 13 residues. The ends were cut back, 3 bases at V and 0 bases at J, with 5 bases in the middle. CDR3 DNA: TGTGCCAGTAGTATCTCTATGAACACTGAAGCTTTCTTT. This gives the protein CASSISMNTEAFF.

In this sample, this clone turned up a few times. A read error may be the cause here, since a much bigger clone is one base away. The genes are TRBV9 and TRBJ2-3; possibly TRBD2 for D (6 bases). The CDR3 length is 18 residues. The V and J ends lost 3 bases and 0 bases respectively, with 20 bases between them. Germline V lookup: CDR1 SGDLS, CDR2 YYNGEE. CDR3 nucleotide sequence: TGTGCCAGCAGCGCCCTTAGGTGGGCGGGATGTAGCACAGATACGCAGTATTTT. Protein: CASSALRWAGCSTDTQYF.

The table lists this clone with many counts. The chain uses TRBV20-1 and TRBJ2-1; the D is unclear. The CDR3 contains 13 residues. Germline V CDR1 and CDR2: DFQATT, SNEGSKA (reference sequence). The V end lost 5 bases, the J end lost 7 bases, and 15 bases lay between the germline ends. As DNA, the CDR3 is TGCAGTGCTCCCTTGGCCGGGCAAAATGAGCAGTTCTTC. Translation gives CSAPLAGQNEQFF.

This clone has a count of ten or more. Within the sample, other DNA sequences also encode this same CDR3. The rearrangement uses TRBV20-1 and TRBJ2-2, with a possible D match to TRBD2 (5 bases). The CDR3 consists of 14 residues. The germline CDR1 and CDR2 sequences are DFQATT and SNEGSKA (reference sequence). Trimming shortened V by 6 bases and J by 2 bases, and 13 bases separated the two germline ends. CDR3: CSAGRTSNTGELFF. Here the CDR3 DNA reads TGCAGTGCCGGTCGGACTTCCAACACCGGGGAGCTGTTTTTT.